One and the same sample provided the 28 T cell receptor beta chains below, sequenced in a study of tumor and adjacent non-tumor tissue in lung cancer. TCRbeta libraries were built with three rounds of nested PCR, modified from ARM-PCR. TCRdb recomputed calls from the multiplex PCR reads with MiXCR, one row per CDR3 protein. Of approximately 120,000 distinct CDR3 sequences listed, about 64% are singletons. The template was RNA from unsorted bulk tissue. Distant lung tissue was collected more than 3 cm away from the tumor edge. Material for sequencing was distant non-tumor lung tissue. All receptors derive from a man aged 60 to 69 with non-small cell lung cancer.

In the case of this clonotype: The junction differs from germline at one of its ends, possibly a read error. V is TRBV29-1 and J is TRBJ2-7; D not resolved. The CDR3 covers 12 residues. CDR1 and CDR2 from the germline V gene are SQVTM and ANQGSEA. The chain's CDR3 is CNVTASSYKQYF. The CDR3 bases are TGCAACGTGACGGCGAGCTCCTACAAGCAGTACTTC.

This clonotype turned up a few times. This clone may be a read error of a much larger clone one base away. The chain couples TRBV5-6 to TRBJ2-3, with 7 bases that match TRBD2. The germline V gene encodes CDR1 SGHDT and CDR2 YYEEEE. The CDR3 is made up of 17 amino acids. With 4 bases clipped from V and 0 bases from J, the junction kept 11 bases outside the gene matches. The CDR3 bases are TGTGCCAGCAGCATGGGTCTAGCGGACCTTAGCACAGATACGCAGTATTTT. This encodes CASSMGLADLSTDTQYF.

About this clonotype itself: Possible read error: a much larger clone is one base away. This chain links TRBV6-1 with TRBJ2-2; the D gene could be TRBD1 or TRBD2 (7 bases each). The CDR3 sequence is 15 residues long. The V and J ends lost 6 bases and 3 bases respectively, with 14 bases between them. Germline CDR1 and CDR2: MNHNS and SASEGT. CDR3 DNA: TGTGCCAGCAGCGCACCAGGGGGGGACACCGGGGAGCTGTTTTTT. Its translation: CASSAPGGDTGELFF.

Only one count was recorded for this clonotype. The CDR3 does not end in the conserved phenylalanine or tryptophan, so this is likely a read error. The rearrangement uses TRBV29-1 and TRBJ2-7, with TRBD1 matching over 9 bases. V lost 5 bases, J lost 9 bases, and 17 bases stayed unmatched. The CDR3 has 15 amino acids. The germline V gene has CDR1 SQVTM and CDR2 ANQGSEA. CDR3 sequence reads: CSVLGPGQGLHGQYL. CDR3 DNA: TGCAGCGTTCTTGGGCCGGGACAGGGACTCCACGGGCAGTACTTA.

This clonotype was seen many times. The chain employs TRBV12-3 or TRBV12-4 and TRBJ1-5; D remains unclear. The germline V and J ends were trimmed by 4 bases and 0 bases, with 10 bases remaining between them. The CDR3 extends over 15 amino acids. The CDR3 is CASSSTRGSNQPQHF. CDR3 DNA: TGTGCCAGCAGTTCCACAAGAGGTAGCAATCAGCCCCAGCATTTT.

This clonotype was counted a few times. At one of its ends the junction is not consistent with the germline gene, which may arise from a read error. The rearrangement links TRBV12-3 or TRBV12-4 to TRBJ1-6; no clear D. This CDR3 is built from 17 residues. This chain's CDR3 is CASSAQTGSSYNPPLHF. The CDR3 bases are TGTGCCAGCAGCGCCCAGACGGGGAGCTCCTATAATCCACCCCTCCACTTT.

This chain joins TRBV27 and TRBJ1-1; D is ambiguous. The V end lost 5 bases, the J end lost 4 bases, and 11 bases lay between the germline ends. The CDR3 has 13 residues. CDR1 is MNHEY, CDR2 SMNVEV, per germline (reference sequence). The chain's CDR3 is CASSSLGVTEAFF. Written as DNA, the CDR3 is TGTGCCAGCAGTAGCCTCGGGGTCACTGAAGCTTTCTTT.

The chain carries TRBV5-1 and TRBJ1-2, with D tentatively TRBD1 (5 bases). Germline V gene lookup returns CDR1 SGHRS and CDR2 YFSETQ. CDR3 size: 12 residues. Trimming pared 4 bases from V and 10 bases from J, leaving 14 bases between. In DNA, the CDR3 is TGCGCCAGCAGCGCAGAGACAGATATCTACACCTTC. This sequence encodes CASSAETDIYTF.

As for this clonotype: Given a much more abundant clone one base away, this may be a read error. The chain couples TRBV6-4 to TRBJ2-1; the match to TRBD1 covers 8 bases. The CDR3 spans 15 residues. Germline V gives CDR1 MRHNA, CDR2 SNTAGT. The CDR3 loop reads CTSSETGGTFNEQFF. CDR3 in DNA: TGTACCAGCAGTGAAACAGGGGGGACCTTCAATGAGCAGTTCTTC.

Notes on this clonotype: Its ends do not fully match the called genes, so a read error is possible. The rearrangement uses TRBV29-1 and TRBJ2-1, with D tentatively TRBD1 (6 bases). The CDR3 sequence is 16 residues long. The germline gives CDR1 SQVTM, CDR2 ANQGSEA. In nucleotides, the CDR3 is TGCAGCGCTAAAGAGGCCGCACAGGGTGGCATGGGTGAGCAGCTCTTC. It yields the protein CSAKEAAQGGMGEQLF.

V gene TRBV11-3 combines with J gene TRBJ2-7, with TRBD2 identical over 7 bases. The CDR3 totals 16 residues. Germline CDR1 SGHNT, CDR2 YENEEA. The V gene end was trimmed by 5 bases and the J gene end by 6 bases; junction bases not matched to a gene: 16. CDR3 DNA: TGTGCCAGCAGCCTGGGGGGGACTACGCGCTCCCCCGAGCAGTACTTC. This gives the protein CASSLGGTTRSPEQYF.

With respect to this clonotype: This is likely a read error, given that the CDR3 carries no conserved phenylalanine or tryptophan at its end. This chain joins TRBV4-1 and TRBJ2-2; D unresolved. CDR1 and CDR2 from the germline V gene are MGHRA and YSYEKL. The CDR3 extends over 16 amino acids. The CDR3 nucleotides read TGCGCCAGCATCCAAGGGCAAGGACCCGCCGCCGGGGAGCTGTTTTCC. Residues: CASIQGQGPAAGELFS.

On this clonotype: An end of the junction does not agree with germline; a read error may underlie this. This chain links TRBV5-1 with TRBJ2-1; D perhaps matches TRBD1 (6 bases). The CDR3 loop spans 14 amino acids. Germline CDR1 and CDR2: SGHRS and YFSETQ. This chain's CDR3 is CASSGNGQSYEQLF. CDR3 nucleotide sequence: TGCGCCAGCAGCGGAAACGGACAGTCCTATGAGCAGTTATTC.

Of note for this clonotype: This could be a read error, since a much larger clone is one nucleotide away. Lacking the conserved final phenylalanine or tryptophan, this CDR3 likely reflects a read error. This chain joins TRBV30 and TRBJ2-5; no reliable D call. Germline lookup yields CDR1 GTSNPN and CDR2 SVGIG (reference sequence). The V end lost 5 bases, the J end lost 4 bases, and 14 bases lay between the germline ends. CDR3 size: 13 residues. Written as DNA, the CDR3 is TGTGCCTGGCGCATGGAGCCCTTAGAGACCCAGTACTAC. Translated, it gives CAWRMEPLETQYY.

As regards this clonotype: The junction differs from germline at one of its ends, possibly a read error. The gene calls are TRBV11-3 and TRBJ2-6, with 7 nucleotides matching TRBD1. The V gene's germline CDR1 is SGHNT and CDR2 YENEEA. CDR3 size: 15 residues. CDR3 amino acids: CASSRQGSGTKVLTF. The CDR3 nucleotides are TGTGCCAGCAGCCGACAGGGTTCTGGGACCAAAGTCCTGACTTTC.

The rearrangement joins TRBV11-1 to TRBJ2-7; D is undetermined. Trimming stripped 9 bases from V and 0 bases from J, with 9 bases between. Germline V gene lookup returns CDR1 SGHAT and CDR2 FQDESV (reference sequence). The CDR3 is made up of 12 amino acids. The CDR3 here is CASVSRSYEQYF. Written as DNA, the CDR3 is TGTGCCAGTGTTTCCCGCTCCTACGAGCAGTACTTC. Full variable domain (missing parts from reference TRBV11-1 and TRBJ2-7): EAEVAQSPRYKITEKSQAVAFWCDPISGHATLYWYRQILGQGPELLVQFQDESVVDDSQLPKDRFSAERLKGVDSTLKIQPAELGDSAMYLCASVSRSYEQYFGPGTRLTVT.

The gene calls are TRBV20-1 and TRBJ2-7, with D tentatively TRBD1 (5 bases). The CDR3 is 13 residues long. Trimming took off 3 bases at V and 3 bases at J, with 12 bases between the two ends. The V gene's germline CDR1 is DFQATT and CDR2 SNEGSKA (reference sequence). DNA of the CDR3: TGCAGTGCTAGCGGCAGGGCCGACTACGAGCAGTACTTC. As protein: CSASGRADYEQYF.

V gene TRBV6-2 or TRBV6-3 combines with J gene TRBJ2-3; TRBD2 aligns across 7 bases. CDR3 length: 15 residues. Trimming removed 7 bases from V and 1 base from J; junction bases left unmatched: 8. Germline V gene data show CDR1 as MNHEY and CDR2 as SVGEGT. The DNA for the CDR3 is TGTGCCAGCACTTATCGGCGGGGGTGCACAGATACGCAGTATTTT. Translated, it gives CASTYRRGCTDTQYF.

This clonotype was observed many times. The J gene is TRBJ2-3, the V gene TRBV5-1, with D uncertain. Per the germline V gene, CDR1 is SGHRS and CDR2 is YFSETQ. The CDR3 covers 15 residues. Between the trimmed V and J ends, which lost 4 bases and 2 bases, there was a span of 14 bases. The CDR3 DNA reads TGCGCCAGCAGCCCACTTAGCCCACTCACAGATACGCAGTATTTT. Encoded protein: CASSPLSPLTDTQYF. Complete variable domain (other parts from reference TRBV5-1 and TRBJ2-3): KAGVTQTPRYLIKTRGQQVTLSCSPISGHRSVSWYQQTPGQGLQFLFEYFSETQRNKGNFPGRFSGRQFSNSRSEMNVSTLELGDSALYLCASSPLSPLTDTQYFGPGTRLTVL.

This clonotype was counted many times. This chain connects TRBV4-1 to TRBJ1-1; the D is unclear. The CDR3 contains 14 residues. Germline values: CDR1 MGHRA, CDR2 YSYEKL. V lost 2 bases to trimming and J lost 5 bases, with 12 bases between them. This chain's CDR3 is CASSQYEGGTEAFF. CDR3 sequence (DNA): TGCGCCAGCAGCCAATACGAGGGAGGAACTGAAGCTTTCTTT.

The V call is TRBV11-3, the J call TRBJ2-6; D is uncertain. This CDR3 contains 15 residues. Germline V lookup: CDR1 SGHNT, CDR2 YENEEA. The ends were cut back, 6 bases at V and 4 bases at J, with 13 bases in the middle. This chain's CDR3 is CASRQQGSGANVLTF. The CDR3 DNA reads TGTGCCAGCAGGCAACAAGGTTCCGGGGCCAACGTCCTGACTTTC.

Remarks on this clonotype: A read error may account for a junction end that differs from germline. This chain joins TRBV10-3 and TRBJ1-2; possible D gene TRBD1, 5 bases. This CDR3 is 13 amino acids long. From germline, CDR1 is ENHRY and CDR2 SYGVKD. The CDR3 sequence is CALSETGRYGYTF. The CDR3 DNA reads as TGTGCCCTCAGTGAGACGGGGCGGTATGGCTACACCTTC.

Of note for this clonotype: A much larger clone differs by one base, so this may be a read error. The chain carries TRBV5-4 and TRBJ1-3; no reliable D call. This CDR3 has 13 amino acids. The germline V gene has CDR1 SGHNT and CDR2 YYREEE (reference sequence). CDR3: CTSRIFPGNTIYF. The CDR3 DNA follows: TGTACCAGCAGAATCTTCCCTGGAAACACCATATATTTT.

This clonotype has a count of ten or more. V and J are TRBV6-1 and TRBJ1-3, with D hard to call. Germline V gives CDR1 MNHNS, CDR2 SASEGT. This CDR3 spans 16 amino acids. V was trimmed by 2 bases and J by 0 bases, leaving 11 bases between them. This CDR3 is CASSEILSYSGNTIYF. CDR3 DNA sequence: TGTGCCAGCAGTGAAATTCTCAGCTACTCTGGAAACACCATATATTTT.

This chain's CDR3 is CSVRDVANYGYTF. The CDR3 DNA is TGCAGTGTTAGGGACGTAGCTAACTATGGCTACACCTTC. The gene calls are TRBV20-1 and TRBJ1-2; D perhaps matches TRBD1 (5 bases). The CDR3 spans 13 residues. CDR1 is DFQATT and CDR2 is SNEGSKA in the germline V gene (reference sequence). Trimming stripped 7 bases from V and 0 bases from J, with 12 bases between.

A single count supports this clonotype. The junction and the germline gene differ at one end; a read error may be behind it. The chain links TRBV12-3 or TRBV12-4 to TRBJ2-7; 7 positions match TRBD1. This CDR3 is built from 14 residues. CDR3 in DNA: TGTGCCAGCAGTTTCGGGACAGATTCCTACGATCAGCACTTC. Translating it yields CASSFGTDSYDQHF.

This sequence joins TRBV5-4 and TRBJ2-5; D is uncertain. The CDR3 runs 12 residues. CDR1 and CDR2 from the germline V gene are SGHNT and YYREEE (reference sequence). Trimming removed 1 base at V and 5 bases at J, with 6 bases between. This CDR3 is CASSLFQETQYF. The CDR3 nucleotides read TGTGCCAGCAGCTTGTTCCAGGAGACCCAGTACTTC.

In the case of this clonotype: This may be a read error, as it is one base from a much larger clone. The chain joins TRBV4-1 to TRBJ1-5, with D perhaps matching TRBD1 (5 bases). The CDR3 is 15 amino acids. Germline lookup yields CDR1 MGHRA and CDR2 YSYEKL. This CDR3 reads CVSSQDDSRNQPQHF. The CDR3 region has the DNA TGCGTCAGCAGCCAAGACGACAGTCGCAATCAGCCCCAGCATTTT.